The table lists the clone carrying this TCR beta chain with a few counts. Researchers collected around 10 milliliters of peripheral blood from every single donor. Through a sample-barcoded 5' primer and a J-beta primer mix, a second PCR was run for roughly 7 to 12 cycles. Each cDNA molecule was tagged by a template-switch adaptor that had 12 random nucleotides. CDR3-containing paired-end reads numbering at least 2.5 million came from each sample. One entry per CDR3 protein results from TCRdb running MiXCR on the 5' RACE reads. The data show 550,000 to 750,000 distinct CDR3 sequences, 20% to 25% seen once. These data belong to a study of blood T cells in healthy people across ages. Unmatched junction bases numbered 9, after V lost 1 base and J lost 11 bases. Germline assignment: CDR1 SGHVS and CDR2 FQNEAQ. The CDR3 has 15 amino acids.

Sequenced input: blood. V usage is TRBV7-8 and J usage is TRBJ2-5; 11 bases match TRBD2. The sequence was obtained from a man in his sixties or seventies in good health. Here the CDR3 DNA reads TGTGCCAGCAGCTTAGTCGGACTAGCGGGCTACAAGCAGTACTTC. Amino acids: CASSLVGLAGYKQYF.